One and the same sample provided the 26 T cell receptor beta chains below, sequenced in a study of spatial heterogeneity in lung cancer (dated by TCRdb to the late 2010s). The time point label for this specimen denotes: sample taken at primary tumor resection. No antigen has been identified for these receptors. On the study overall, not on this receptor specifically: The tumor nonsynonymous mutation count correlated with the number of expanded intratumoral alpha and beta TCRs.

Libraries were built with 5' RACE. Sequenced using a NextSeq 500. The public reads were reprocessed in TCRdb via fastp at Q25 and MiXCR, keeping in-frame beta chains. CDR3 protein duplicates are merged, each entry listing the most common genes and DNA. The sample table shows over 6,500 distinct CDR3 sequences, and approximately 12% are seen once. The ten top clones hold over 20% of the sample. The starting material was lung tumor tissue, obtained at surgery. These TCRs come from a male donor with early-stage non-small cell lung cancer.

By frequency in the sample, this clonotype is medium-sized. The CDR3 is CATLPAPGQGEETQYF. As DNA, the CDR3 is TGTGCCACCCTCCCAGCTCCGGGACAAGGGGAAGAGACCCAGTACTTC. The chain combines TRBV28 with TRBJ2-5; a weak D match, TRBD1 (6 bases). Germline CDR1 and CDR2: MDHEN and SYDVKM. V was clipped by 10 bases and J by 3 bases, with 24 bases between them. CDR3 size: 16 residues.

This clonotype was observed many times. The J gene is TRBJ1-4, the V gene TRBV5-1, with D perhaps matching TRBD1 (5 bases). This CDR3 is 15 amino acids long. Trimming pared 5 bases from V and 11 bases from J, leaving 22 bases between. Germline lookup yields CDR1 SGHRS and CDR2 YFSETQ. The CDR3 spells CASSLRGEMGEKLFF. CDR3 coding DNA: TGCGCCAGCAGTCTCCGTGGTGAAATGGGGGAGAAACTGTTTTTT.

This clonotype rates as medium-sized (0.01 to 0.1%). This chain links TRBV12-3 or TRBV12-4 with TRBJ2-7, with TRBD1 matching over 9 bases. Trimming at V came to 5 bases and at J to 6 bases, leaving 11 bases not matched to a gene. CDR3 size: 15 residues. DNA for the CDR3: TGTGCCAGCAGTCCAGAGGGACAGGGTTCGGGCGAGCAGTACTTC. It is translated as CASSPEGQGSGEQYF.

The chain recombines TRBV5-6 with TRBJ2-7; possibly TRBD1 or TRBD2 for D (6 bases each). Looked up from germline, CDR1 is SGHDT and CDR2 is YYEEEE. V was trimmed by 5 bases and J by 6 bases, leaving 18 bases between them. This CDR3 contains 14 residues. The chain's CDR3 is CASRYRQGRSEQYF. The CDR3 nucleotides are TGTGCCAGCAGATATAGGCAGGGGAGGAGCGAGCAGTACTTC.

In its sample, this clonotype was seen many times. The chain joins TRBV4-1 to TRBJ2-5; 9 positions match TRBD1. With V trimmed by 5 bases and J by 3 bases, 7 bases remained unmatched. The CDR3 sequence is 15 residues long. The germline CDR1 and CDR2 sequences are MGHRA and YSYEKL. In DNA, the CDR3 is TGCGCCAGCAGCTCATTACAGGGGGCCAAAGAGACCCAGTACTTC. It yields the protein CASSSLQGAKETQYF.

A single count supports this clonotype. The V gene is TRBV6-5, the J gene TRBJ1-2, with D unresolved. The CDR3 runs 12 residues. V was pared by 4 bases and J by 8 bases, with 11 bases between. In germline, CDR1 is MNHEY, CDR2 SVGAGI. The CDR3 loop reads CASSSTPRGYTF. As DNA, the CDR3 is TGTGCCAGCAGTTCCACCCCGCGAGGCTACACCTTC.

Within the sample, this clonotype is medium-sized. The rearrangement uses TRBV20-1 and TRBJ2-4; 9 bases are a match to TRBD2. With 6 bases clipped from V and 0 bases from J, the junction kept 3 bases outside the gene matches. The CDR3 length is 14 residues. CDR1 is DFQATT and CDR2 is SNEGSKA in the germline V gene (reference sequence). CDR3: CSARLAVAKNIQYF. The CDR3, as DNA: TGCAGTGCCAGACTAGCGGTAGCCAAAAACATTCAGTACTTC.

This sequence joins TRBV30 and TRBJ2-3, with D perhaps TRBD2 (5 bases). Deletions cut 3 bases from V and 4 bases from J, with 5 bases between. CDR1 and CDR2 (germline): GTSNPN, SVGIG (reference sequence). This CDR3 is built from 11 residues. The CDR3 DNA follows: TGTGCCTGGAGGAGGGCAGATACGCAGTATTTT. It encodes CAWRRADTQYF.

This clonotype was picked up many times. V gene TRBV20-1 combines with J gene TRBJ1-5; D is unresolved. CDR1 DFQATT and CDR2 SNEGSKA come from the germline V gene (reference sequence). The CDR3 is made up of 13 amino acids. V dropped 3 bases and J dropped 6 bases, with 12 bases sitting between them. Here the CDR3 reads CSARYGSSQPQHF. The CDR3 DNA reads TGCAGTGCTAGGTATGGTTCGTCTCAGCCCCAGCATTTT.

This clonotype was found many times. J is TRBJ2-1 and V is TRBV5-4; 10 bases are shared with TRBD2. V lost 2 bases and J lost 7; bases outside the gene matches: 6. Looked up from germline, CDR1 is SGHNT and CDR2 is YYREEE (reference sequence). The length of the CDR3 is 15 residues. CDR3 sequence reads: CASSLAGGPGNEQFF. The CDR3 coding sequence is TGTGCCAGCAGCTTAGCGGGAGGGCCGGGGAATGAGCAGTTCTTC. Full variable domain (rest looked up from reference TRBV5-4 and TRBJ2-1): ETGVTQSPTHLIKTRGQQVTLRCSSQSGHNTVSWYQQALGQGPQFIFQYYREEENGRGNFPPRFSGLQFPNYSSELNVNALELDDSALYLCASSLAGGPGNEQFFGPGTRLTVL.

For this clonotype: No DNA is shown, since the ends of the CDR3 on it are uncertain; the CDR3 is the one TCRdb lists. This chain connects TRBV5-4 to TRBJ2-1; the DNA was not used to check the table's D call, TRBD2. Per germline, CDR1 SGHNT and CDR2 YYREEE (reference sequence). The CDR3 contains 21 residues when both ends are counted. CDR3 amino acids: CASSFYICSASGLAGYNEQFF.

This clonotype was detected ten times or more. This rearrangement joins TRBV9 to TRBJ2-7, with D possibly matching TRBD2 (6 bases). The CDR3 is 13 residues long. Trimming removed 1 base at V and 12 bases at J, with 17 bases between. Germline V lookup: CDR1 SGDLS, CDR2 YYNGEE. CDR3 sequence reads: CASSVTSTGERYF. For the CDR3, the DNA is TGTGCCAGCAGCGTAACTTCTACGGGGGAACGGTACTTC.

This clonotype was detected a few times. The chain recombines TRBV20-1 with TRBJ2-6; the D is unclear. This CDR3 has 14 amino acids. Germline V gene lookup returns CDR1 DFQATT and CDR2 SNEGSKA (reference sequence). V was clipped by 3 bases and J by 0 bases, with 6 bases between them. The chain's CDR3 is CSARQLSGANVLTF. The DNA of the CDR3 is TGCAGTGCTAGGCAACTCTCTGGGGCCAACGTCCTGACTTTC.

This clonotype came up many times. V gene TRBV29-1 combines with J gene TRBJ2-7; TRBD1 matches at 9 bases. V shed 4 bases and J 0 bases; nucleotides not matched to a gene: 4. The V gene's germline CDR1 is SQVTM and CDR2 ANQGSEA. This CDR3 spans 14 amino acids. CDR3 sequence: CSVAGTGSSYEQYF. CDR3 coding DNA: TGCAGCGTTGCCGGGACAGGGAGCTCCTACGAGCAGTACTTC.

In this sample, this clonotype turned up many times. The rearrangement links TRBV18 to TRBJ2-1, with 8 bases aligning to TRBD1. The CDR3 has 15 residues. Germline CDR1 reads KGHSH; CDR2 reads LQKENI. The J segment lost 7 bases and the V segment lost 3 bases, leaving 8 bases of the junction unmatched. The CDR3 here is CASSPRIGQGNEQFF. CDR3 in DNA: TGTGCCAGCTCACCGAGGATCGGACAGGGAAATGAGCAGTTCTTC.

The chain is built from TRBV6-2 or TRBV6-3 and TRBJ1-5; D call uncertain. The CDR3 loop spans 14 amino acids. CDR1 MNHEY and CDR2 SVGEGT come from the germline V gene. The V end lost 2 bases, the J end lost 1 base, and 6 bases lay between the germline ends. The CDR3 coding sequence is TGTGCCAGCAGTTACATTCAGAGCAATCAGCCCCAGCATTTT. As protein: CASSYIQSNQPQHF.

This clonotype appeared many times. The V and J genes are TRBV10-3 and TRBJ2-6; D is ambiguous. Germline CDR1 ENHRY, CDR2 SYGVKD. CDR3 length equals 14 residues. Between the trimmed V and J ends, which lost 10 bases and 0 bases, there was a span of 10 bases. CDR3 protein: CATREASGANVLTF. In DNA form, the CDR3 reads TGTGCCACCAGAGAGGCCTCTGGGGCCAACGTCCTGACTTTC.

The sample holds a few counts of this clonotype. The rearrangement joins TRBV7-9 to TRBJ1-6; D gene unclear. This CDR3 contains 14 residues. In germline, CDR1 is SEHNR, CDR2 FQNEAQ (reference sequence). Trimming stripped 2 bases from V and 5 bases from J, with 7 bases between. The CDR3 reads CASSLIPDNSPLHF. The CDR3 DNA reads TGTGCCAGCAGCTTAATTCCTGATAATTCACCCCTCCACTTT.

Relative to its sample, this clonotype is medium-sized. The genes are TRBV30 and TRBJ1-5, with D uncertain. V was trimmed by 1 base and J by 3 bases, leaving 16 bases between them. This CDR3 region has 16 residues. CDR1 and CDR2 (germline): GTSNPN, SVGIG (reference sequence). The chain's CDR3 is CAWSGRTGPLNQPQHF. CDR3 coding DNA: TGTGCCTGGAGTGGTAGAACCGGGCCCCTCAATCAGCCCCAGCATTTT. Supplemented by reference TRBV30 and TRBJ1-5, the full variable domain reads SQTIHQWPATLVQPVGSPLSLECTVEGTSNPNLYWYRQAAGRGLQLLFYSVGIGQISSEVPQNLSASRPQDRQFILSSKKLLLSDSGFYLCAWSGRTGPLNQPQHFGDGTRLSIL.

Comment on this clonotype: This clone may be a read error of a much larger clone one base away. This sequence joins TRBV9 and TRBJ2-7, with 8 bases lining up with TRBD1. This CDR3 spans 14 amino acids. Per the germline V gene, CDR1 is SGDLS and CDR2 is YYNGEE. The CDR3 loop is CDSSSTDRVYEQYF. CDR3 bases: TGTGACAGCAGCTCTACGGACAGGGTCTACGAGCAGTACTTC.

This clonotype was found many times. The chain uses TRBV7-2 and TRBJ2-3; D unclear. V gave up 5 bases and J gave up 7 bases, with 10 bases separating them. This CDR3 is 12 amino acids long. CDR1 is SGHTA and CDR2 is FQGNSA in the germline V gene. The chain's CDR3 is CASSPNVYTQYF. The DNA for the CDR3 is TGTGCCAGCAGCCCTAATGTATATACGCAGTATTTT.

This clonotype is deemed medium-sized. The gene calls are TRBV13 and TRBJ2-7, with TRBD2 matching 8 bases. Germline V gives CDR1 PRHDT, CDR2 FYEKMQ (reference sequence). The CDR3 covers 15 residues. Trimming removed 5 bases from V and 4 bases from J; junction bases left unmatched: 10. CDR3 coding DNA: TGTGCCAGCAGCCCCGCGGCGGGGGGAGAATACGAGCAGTACTTC. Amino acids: CASSPAAGGEYEQYF.

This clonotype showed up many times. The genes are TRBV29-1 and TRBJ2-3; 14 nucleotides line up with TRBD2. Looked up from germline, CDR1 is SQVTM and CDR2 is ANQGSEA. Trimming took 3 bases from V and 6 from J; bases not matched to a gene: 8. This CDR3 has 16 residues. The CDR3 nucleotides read TGCAGCGTTGAGCCCCGGGGACTAGCGGGAGTGGATACGCAGTATTTT. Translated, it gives CSVEPRGLAGVDTQYF.

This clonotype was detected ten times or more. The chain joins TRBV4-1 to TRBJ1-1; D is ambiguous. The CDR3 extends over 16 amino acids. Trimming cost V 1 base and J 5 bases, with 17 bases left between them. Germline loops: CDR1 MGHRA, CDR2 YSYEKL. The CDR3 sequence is CASSQGPSRSGTEAFF. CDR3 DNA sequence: TGCGCCAGCAGCCAAGGTCCAAGCAGGTCGGGAACTGAAGCTTTCTTT.

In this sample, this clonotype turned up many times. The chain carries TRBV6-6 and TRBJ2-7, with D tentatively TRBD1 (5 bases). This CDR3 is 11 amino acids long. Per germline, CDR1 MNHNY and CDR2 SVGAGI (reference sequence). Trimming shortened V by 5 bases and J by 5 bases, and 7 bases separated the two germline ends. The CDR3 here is CASSPRDEQYF. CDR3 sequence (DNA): TGTGCCAGCAGTCCCAGGGACGAGCAGTACTTC.

This CDR3 is CASSQVRETGEQYF. The CDR3 DNA is TGCGCCAGCAGCCAAGTGCGGGAGACAGGCGAGCAGTACTTC. The rearrangement links TRBV4-3 to TRBJ2-7; a possible D gene is TRBD2 (7 bases). CDR1 LGHNA and CDR2 YSLEER come from the germline V gene. V was clipped by 1 base and J by 6 bases, with 13 bases between them. CDR3 length equals 14 residues.